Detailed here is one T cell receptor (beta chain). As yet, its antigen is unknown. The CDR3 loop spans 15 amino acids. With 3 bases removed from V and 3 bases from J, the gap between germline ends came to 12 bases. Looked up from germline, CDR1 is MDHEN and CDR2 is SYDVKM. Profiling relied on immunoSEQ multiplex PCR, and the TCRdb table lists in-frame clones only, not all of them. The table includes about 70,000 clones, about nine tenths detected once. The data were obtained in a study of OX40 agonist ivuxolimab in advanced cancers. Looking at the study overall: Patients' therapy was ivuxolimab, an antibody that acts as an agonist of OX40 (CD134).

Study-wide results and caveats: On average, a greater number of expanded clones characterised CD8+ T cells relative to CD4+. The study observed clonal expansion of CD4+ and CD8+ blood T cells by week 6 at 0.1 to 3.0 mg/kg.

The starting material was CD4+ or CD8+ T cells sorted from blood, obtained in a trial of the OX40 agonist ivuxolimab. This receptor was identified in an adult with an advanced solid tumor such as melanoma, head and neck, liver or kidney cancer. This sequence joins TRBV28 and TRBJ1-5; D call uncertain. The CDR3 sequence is CASSLVSGNNQPQHF. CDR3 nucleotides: TGTGCCAGCAGTTTGGTTTCCGGTAACAATCAGCCCCAGCATTTT. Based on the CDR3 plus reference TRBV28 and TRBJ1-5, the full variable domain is DVKVTQSSRYLVKRTGEKVFLECVQDMDHENMFWYRQDPGLGLRLIYFSYDVKMKEKGDIPEGYSVSREKKERFSLILESASTNQTSMYLCASSLVSGNNQPQHFGDGTRLSIL.